A selection of T cell receptor beta chains follows, all from one sample in a study of radiation and T cells in renal cell carcinoma. TCRdb keeps only in-frame clones here, not all; method: immunoSEQ multiplex PCR. The table records about 73,000 clones, over 65% of them present only once. The material was blood, obtained from a patient whose treatment included radiotherapy and nephrectomy. The receptors were gathered from a woman aged 55-75 years with renal cell carcinoma. Each CDR3 is given with its conserved first and last residue. The D gene is left open where the match is weak. Only some rows state a clone size, as once, few, many or a class for expanded clones.

abundance,j_gene,d_gene,v_gene,CDR3aa,CDR3nt
-,TRBJ2-7,-,TRBV4-1,CASSQKGSAVGEQYF,TGCGCCAGCAGCCAGAAGGGCTCAGCGGTGGGCGAGCAGTACTTC
-,TRBJ2-3,TRBD2,TRBV9,CASSVGLAGVTDTQYF,TGTGCCAGCAGCGTAGGACTAGCGGGAGTCACAGATACGCAGTATTTT
few,TRBJ1-5,-,TRBV19,CASKAGINQPQHF,TGTGCCAGTAAAGCAGGGATCAATCAGCCCCAGCATTTT
-,TRBJ2-4,TRBD2,TRBV4-2,CASSQTSGTRKNIQYF,TGTGCCAGCAGCCAGACTAGCGGGACTCGAAAAAACATTCAGTACTTC
-,TRBJ1-2,TRBD1,TRBV12-5,CASGAGTGDYGYTF,TGTGCTAGTGGGGCCGGGACAGGGGACTATGGCTACACCTTC
few,TRBJ1-6,TRBD1,TRBV2,CASSATTRQGSSPLHF,TGTGCCAGCAGCGCGACCACCAGACAGGGGAGTTCACCCCTCCACTTT
-,TRBJ1-2,-,TRBV28,CASSAVYGYTF,TGTGCCAGCAGTGCAGTCTATGGCTACACCTTC
-,TRBJ2-2,-,TRBV5-1,CASSLQDSNTGELFF,TGCGCCAGCAGCTTGCAGGATTCGAACACCGGGGAGCTGTTTTTT
-,TRBJ2-2,TRBD2,TRBV7-9,CASSSRGGANTGELFF,TGTGCCAGCAGCTCCCGCGGGGGGGCGAACACCGGGGAGCTGTTTTTT
-,TRBJ2-3,TRBD2,TRBV7-3,CASSLSGTGTDTQYF,TGTGCCAGCAGCCTTAGCGGGACCGGCACAGATACGCAGTATTTT
-,TRBJ2-1,TRBD2,TRBV19,CASSIGGRVTEQFF,TGTGCCAGTAGTATCGGCGGGAGGGTGACTGAGCAGTTCTTC
-,TRBJ2-3,TRBD1,TRBV18,CASSLSGQGGTDTQYF,TGTGCCAGCTCATTATCGGGACAGGGGGGCACAGATACGCAGTATTTT
-,TRBJ2-3,-,TRBV4-3,CASSQDLVSTQYF,TGCGCCAGCAGCCAAGACCTAGTCAGCACGCAGTATTTT
-,TRBJ2-7,TRBD2,TRBV9,CASSPRPTSGRAVHEQYF,TGTGCCAGCAGCCCACGCCCGACTAGCGGGAGGGCCGTCCACGAGCAGTACTTC
-,TRBJ2-7,TRBD1,TRBV7-9,CASILSGQGKNEQYF,TGTGCCAGCATCCTCTCCGGACAGGGGAAGAACGAGCAGTACTTC
-,TRBJ2-1,-,TRBV6-1,CASSTNRDPYNEQFF,TGTGCCAGCAGTACTAACAGGGATCCCTACAATGAGCAGTTCTTC
-,TRBJ1-4,-,TRBV7-9,CAGRLNEKLFF,TGTGCCGGGCGGCTAAATGAAAAACTGTTTTTT
once,TRBJ1-2,-,TRBV19,CASSISAGGYTF,TGTGCCAGTAGTATCTCTGCAGGCGGCTACACCTTC
-,TRBJ2-1,TRBD2,TRBV9,CASSHDPLPGRMGNEQFF,TGTGCCAGCAGCCACGATCCCCTACCCGGGAGGATGGGCAATGAGCAGTTCTTC
-,TRBJ1-4,-,TRBV19,CASSIVRVAATNEKLFF,TGTGCCAGTAGTATAGTGAGGGTTGCGGCAACTAATGAAAAACTGTTTTTT
-,TRBJ2-7,TRBD2,TRBV13,CASSRPSGEEQYF,TGTGCCAGCAGCCGACCGAGCGGGGAAGAGCAGTACTTC
-,TRBJ1-1,-,TRBV28,CASSLREAEAFF,TGTGCCAGCAGTCTCAGGGAGGCTGAAGCTTTCTTT
-,TRBJ1-2,-,TRBV28,CASRAFQGIPNYGYTF,TGTGCCAGCCGTGCCTTCCAAGGGATCCCTAACTATGGCTACACCTTC
once,TRBJ2-6,-,TRBV19,CASSSGLPSSGANVLTF,TGTGCCAGTAGTTCCGGATTACCAAGCTCTGGGGCCAACGTCCTGACTTTC
few,TRBJ1-1,-,TRBV19,CASSGRRRGDTEAFF,TGTGCCAGTAGCGGTCGGAGGCGAGGGGACACTGAAGCTTTCTTT
-,TRBJ1-4,-,TRBV4-1,CASSHRSNEKLFF,TGCGCCAGCAGCCATAGGAGTAATGAAAAACTGTTTTTT
-,TRBJ2-2,TRBD2,TRBV27,CASSLIRGGANTGELFF,TGTGCCAGCAGTTTGATCCGCGGGGGGGCGAACACCGGGGAGCTGTTTTTT
-,TRBJ1-1,TRBD1,TRBV6-5,CASSRGQGQVFF,TGTGCCAGCAGCCGAGGACAGGGGCAGGTTTTCTTT
-,TRBJ2-3,TRBD2,TRBV4-3,CASSQDVTSATDTQYF,TGCGCCAGCAGCCAAGATGTGACTAGCGCGACAGATACGCAGTATTTT
few,TRBJ2-2,TRBD1,TRBV7-9,CASSTWAGTGDTGELFF,TGTGCCAGCAGCACCTGGGCCGGGACAGGGGACACCGGGGAGCTGTTTTTT
-,TRBJ2-5,-,TRBV19,CASARGDGGRREETQYF,TGTGCCAGTGCGAGGGGGGATGGAGGTCGTCGGGAAGAGACCCAGTACTTC
-,TRBJ1-3,-,TRBV5-8,CASSWAGTSGNTIYF,TGTGCCAGCAGCTGGGCAGGGACCTCTGGAAACACCATATATTTT
-,TRBJ1-2,-,TRBV29-1,CSVEQQGSLRGGYTF,TGCAGCGTTGAACAGCAGGGCTCGTTGCGCGGGGGCTACACCTTC
-,TRBJ2-1,TRBD1,TRBV6-4,CASSRDRVTGEKVEQFF,TGTGCCAGCAGTCGGGACAGGGTTACGGGAGAGAAGGTGGAGCAGTTCTTC
-,TRBJ1-2,-,TRBV19,CASSIGSRPLGYTF,TGTGCCAGTAGTATAGGGTCTCGACCCCTTGGCTACACCTTC
-,TRBJ2-3,-,TRBV7-9,CASTLVGETTDTQYF,TGTGCCAGCACCCTAGTTGGTGAAACCACAGATACGCAGTATTTT
-,TRBJ2-2,-,TRBV5-6,CASSRRRGVNTGELFF,TGTGCCAGCAGCAGACGCCGAGGGGTGAACACCGGGGAGCTGTTTTTT
-,TRBJ1-6,-,TRBV11-2,CASSGFGTLLNSPLHF,TGTGCCAGCAGCGGGTTCGGGACACTTCTTAATTCACCCCTCCACTTT
few,TRBJ1-1,-,TRBV9,CASSGGRENTEAFF,TGTGCCAGCAGCGGGGGACGAGAGAACACTGAAGCTTTCTTT
-,TRBJ2-3,TRBD2,TRBV19,CASRRGGLAGFSTDTQYF,TGTGCCAGCCGCAGAGGGGGACTAGCGGGGTTTAGCACAGATACGCAGTATTTT
-,TRBJ1-4,-,TRBV4-3,CASSQRGGRETNEKLFF,TGCGCCAGCAGCCAAAGGGGGGGAAGAGAAACTAATGAAAAACTGTTTTTT
-,TRBJ1-1,TRBD1,TRBV7-9,CASSLVPRTGLNTEAFF,TGTGCCAGCAGCTTAGTCCCCCGGACAGGTTTGAACACTGAAGCTTTCTTT
-,TRBJ1-4,-,TRBV5-4,CASSSGGTVGSEKLFF,TGTGCCAGCAGCTCGGGGGGGACGGTGGGATCGGAAAAACTGTTTTTT
-,TRBJ2-5,TRBD1,TRBV6-6,CASGRTGAQETQYF,TGTGCCAGCGGTAGGACAGGAGCACAAGAGACCCAGTACTTC
-,TRBJ1-5,-,TRBV6-5,CASSYKQGNQPQHF,TGTGCCAGCAGTTACAAGCAGGGCAATCAGCCCCAGCATTTT